Given below is one T cell receptor beta chain in context. The sample belongs to a study of control samples from healthy donors and cancer patients. This CDR3 is built from 13 residues. The germline CDR1 and CDR2 sequences are SNHLY and FYNNEI. Trimming stripped 6 bases from V and 2 bases from J, with 10 bases between. Method: immunoSEQ multiplex PCR; TCRdb's copy keeps in-frame clones and lacks some. The sample comprises 95,000 to 150,000 clones, approximately 91% of which are singletons, and less than 9.5% rests with the top ten. Specimen: blood. The chain joins TRBV2 to TRBJ2-5; D remains ambiguous. This sequence was found in a young woman in good health. This chain's CDR3 is CASRGGQQETQYF. The DNA for the CDR3 is TGTGCCAGCAGGGGCGGCCAACAAGAGACCCAGTACTTC.